The T cell receptor beta chain described here comes from a study of human T cells and chemical hapten exposure. The time point: patch test 2, 6 weeks after DPC sensitization. Treatment noted: therapeutic diphenylcyclopropenone sensitization with weekly scalp DPC. MiXCR, run by TCRdb on the RACE reads, gives a single entry per CDR3 protein. In the table there are roughly 380,000 distinct CDR3 sequences, about 6.3% of which are singletons. The V and J ends lost 6 bases and 2 bases respectively, with 15 bases between them. The CDR3 totals 15 residues. CDR1 is MNHEY, CDR2 SVGAGI, per germline. Specimen: whole blood, collected in connection with sensitization to the hapten diphenylcyclopropenone (DPC). This clonotype was obtained from a young woman with alopecia areata. Some clones in this sample may be carry-over from other donors' samples. This sequence joins TRBV6-5 and TRBJ2-3; tentative D call: TRBD2 (6 bases). CDR3 region: CASRPTGLNTDTQYF. The DNA of the CDR3 is TGTGCCAGCAGGCCGACGGGACTCAACACAGATACGCAGTATTTT.